These 12 T cell receptor beta chains came from one sample sequenced in a study of cytomegalovirus exposure and HLA in healthy donors. A multiplex PCR was run with 60 Vbeta primers and 13 Jbeta primers. Assay used: immunoSEQ multiplex PCR; TCRdb lists only in-frame clones, some missing. Of 150,000 to 200,000 clones listed, around 80% are singletons. The specimen was PBMCs. Every receptor here comes from a man aged 40-50 years in good health and CMV-seronegative.

The chain combines TRBV28 with TRBJ2-5, with 7 bases lining up with TRBD1. Germline V lookup: CDR1 MDHEN, CDR2 SYDVKM. V was clipped by 7 bases and J by 3 bases; unmatched bases: 11. The CDR3 totals 15 residues. The CDR3 spells CASNFPGQNKETQYF. The CDR3 DNA reads as TGTGCCAGCAACTTCCCGGGACAGAATAAAGAGACCCAGTACTTC.

The chain recombines TRBV5-1 with TRBJ1-1, with 7 bases fitting TRBD1. Germline V gene sequence: CDR1 SGHRS, CDR2 YFSETQ. Germline trimming cut 7 bases from V and 2 bases from J; bases unmatched to any gene: 8. The CDR3 extends over 14 amino acids. This CDR3 reads CASASDRANTEAFF. Written as DNA, the CDR3 is TGCGCCAGCGCTAGCGACAGGGCCAACACTGAAGCTTTCTTT.

This chain links TRBV19 with TRBJ1-4; 8 bases map to TRBD1. There are 14 residues in the CDR3. J was trimmed by 11 bases and V by 4 bases; bases with no gene match: 9. The germline V gene has CDR1 LNHDA and CDR2 SQIVND (reference sequence). DNA for the CDR3: TGTGCCAGTAGTAGATCCGGGACAGGTGGGAAACTGTTTTTT. Translating gives CASSRSGTGGKLFF. The full variable domain, in which reference TRBV19 and TRBJ1-4 provide the parts outside the CDR3, is DGGITQSPKYLFRKEGQNVTLSCEQNLNHDAMYWYRQDPGQGLRLIYYSQIVNDFQKGDIAEGYSVSREKKESFPLTVTSAQKNPTAFYLCASSRSGTGGKLFFGSGTQLSVL.

In DNA, the CDR3 is TGCGCCAGCAACAGACTAGCTAGCGGGAGAGGTAAAAATGAGCAGTTCTTC. Translating gives CASNRLASGRGKNEQFF. The gene calls are TRBV5-1 and TRBJ2-1; TRBD2 matches 10 bases. This CDR3 is 17 amino acids long. Germline-derived CDR1 and CDR2 are SGHRS and YFSETQ. V was pared by 6 bases and J by 7 bases, with 16 bases of the junction left unmatched. Complete variable domain (other parts from reference TRBV5-1 and TRBJ2-1): KAGVTQTPRYLIKTRGQQVTLSCSPISGHRSVSWYQQTPGQGLQFLFEYFSETQRNKGNFPGRFSGRQFSNSRSEMNVSTLELGDSALYLCASNRLASGRGKNEQFFGPGTRLTVL.

This sequence joins TRBV30 and TRBJ2-5; D gene unclear. The CDR3 totals 16 residues. Germline V gene data show CDR1 as GTSNPN and CDR2 as SVGIG (reference sequence). V was shortened by 3 bases and J by 0 bases, with 17 bases between the two germline ends. CDR3 in DNA: TGTGCCTGGAGCTCCCCTAATACACTATACCAAGAGACCCAGTACTTC. This translates into CAWSSPNTLYQETQYF.

The chain carries TRBV5-4 and TRBJ2-3; D might be TRBD2 (5 bases). CDR1 and CDR2 (germline): SGHNT, YYREEE (reference sequence). There are 14 residues in the CDR3. The V and J ends lost 6 bases and 8 bases respectively, with 19 bases between them. DNA of the CDR3: TGTGCCAGCACCCCGGGGAGCCCTGGGAGTACGCAGTATTTT. This sequence encodes CASTPGSPGSTQYF.

Only one count was recorded for this clone. The chain couples TRBV11-2 to TRBJ2-2; 7 nucleotides align to TRBD2. After removal of 3 bases from V and 1 base from J, the junction contained 8 bases not matched to a gene. The CDR3 is made up of 17 amino acids. The germline V gene encodes CDR1 SGHAT and CDR2 FQNNGV. CDR3 nucleotide sequence: TGTGCCAGCAGCTTTCTCCTAGCGGAGAAGAACACCGGGGAGCTGTTTTTT. It specifies CASSFLLAEKNTGELFF.

The chain joins TRBV5-1 to TRBJ1-4, with a tentative D call TRBD1 (6 bases). The CDR3 runs 14 residues. Trimming left V 1 base short and J 7 bases short, with 11 bases between. The germline CDR1 and CDR2 sequences are SGHRS and YFSETQ. Here the CDR3 reads CASSLIWGREKLFF. In DNA, the CDR3 is TGCGCCAGCAGCTTGATCTGGGGGCGTGAAAAACTGTTTTTT.

This chain links TRBV30 with TRBJ2-3; tentative D call: TRBD2 (5 bases). V lost 4 bases, J lost 1 base, and 12 bases lay in between. CDR1 is GTSNPN, CDR2 SVGIG, per germline (reference sequence). This CDR3 contains 14 residues. CDR3 sequence: CAWILSEGTDTQYF. Here the CDR3 DNA reads TGTGCCTGGATCCTTAGCGAGGGCACAGATACGCAGTATTTT. The whole variable domain, remainder taken from reference TRBV30 and TRBJ2-3, is SQTIHQWPATLVQPVGSPLSLECTVEGTSNPNLYWYRQAAGRGLQLLFYSVGIGQISSEVPQNLSASRPQDRQFILSSKKLLLSDSGFYLCAWILSEGTDTQYFGPGTRLTVL.

The chain employs TRBV7-9 and TRBJ2-4; possible D gene TRBD2, 6 bases. Germline lookup yields CDR1 SEHNR and CDR2 FQNEAQ (reference sequence). This CDR3 comprises 19 residues. V was pared by 1 base and J by 2 bases, with 21 bases between. CDR3 nucleotides: TGTGCCAGCAGCTTAGTGGGTGGAGGGGCGTCGGGTTCCAAAAACATTCAGTACTTC. Its translation is CASSLVGGGASGSKNIQYF.

The CDR3 region has the DNA TGCGCCAGCAGCCAAGATCGGGTCCGAGAGCCCCAGCATTTT. Its protein product is CASSQDRVREPQHF. This sequence joins TRBV4-1 and TRBJ1-5, with no clear D. The germline V and J ends were trimmed by 0 bases and 8 bases, with 11 bases remaining between them. The CDR3 sequence is 14 residues long. The V gene's germline CDR1 is MGHRA and CDR2 YSYEKL.

This clone was detected a few times. V gene TRBV6-5 combines with J gene TRBJ2-5, with D possibly matching TRBD1 (6 bases). CDR3 length: 15 residues. The V and J ends lost 3 bases and 3 bases respectively, with 14 bases between them. Germline CDR1 and CDR2: MNHEY and SVGAGI. The CDR3 region is CASSYGFGTKETQYF. The CDR3 nucleotides read TGTGCCAGCAGTTATGGTTTTGGGACAAAAGAGACCCAGTACTTC.